This T cell receptor beta chain was observed in a study of blood T cells in healthy people across ages. Sample donors were healthy Caucasian individuals that came from Russia, aged roughly 6 to 100. Primers used in a second PCR of roughly 6 to 12 cycles were a sample-barcoded 5' primer and a J-beta primer mix. Individual samples furnished no less than 3 million CDR3-containing paired-end reads apiece. TCRdb called the 5' RACE reads again in MiXCR, with one record for every CDR3 protein. The table shows 600,000 or so distinct CDR3 sequences, with under 30% occurring only once. This CDR3 is built from 15 residues. Germline CDR1 is SNHLY and CDR2 is FYNNEI. With V trimmed by 1 base and J by 5 bases, 2 bases remained unmatched. About this clonotype: As yet, its antigen is unknown.

The study, taken as a whole, reports: Using unsorted PBMCs precluded a conclusive naive versus antigen-experienced comparison. Observed TCR beta diversity per million T cells went down as age went up. This fall followed a roughly linear course with age.

Material for sequencing was blood. The source of this sequence is a woman aged 80 or over in good health. The chain couples TRBV2 to TRBJ1-1, with TRBD1 matching 12 bases. In DNA, the CDR3 is TGTGCCAGCAGTGAAGAGGGACAGGGGGCGACTGAAGCTTTCTTT. Its translation: CASSEEGQGATEAFF.